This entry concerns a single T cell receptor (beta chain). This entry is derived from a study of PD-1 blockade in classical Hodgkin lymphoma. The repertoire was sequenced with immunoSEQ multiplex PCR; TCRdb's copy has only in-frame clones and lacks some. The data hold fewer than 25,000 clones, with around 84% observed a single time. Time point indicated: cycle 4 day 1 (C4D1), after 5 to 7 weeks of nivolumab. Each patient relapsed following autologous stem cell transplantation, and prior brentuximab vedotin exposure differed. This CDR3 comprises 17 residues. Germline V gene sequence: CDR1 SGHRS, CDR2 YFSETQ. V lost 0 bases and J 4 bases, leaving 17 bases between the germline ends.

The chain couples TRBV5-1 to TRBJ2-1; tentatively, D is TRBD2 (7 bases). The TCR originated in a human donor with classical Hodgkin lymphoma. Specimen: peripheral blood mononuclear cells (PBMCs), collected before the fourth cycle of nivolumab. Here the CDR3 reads CASSLGSRGLYYNEQFF. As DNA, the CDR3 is TGCGCCAGCAGCTTGGGTTCGCGGGGGCTCTATTACAATGAGCAGTTCTTC.